Listed below are T cell receptor beta chains from one sample, sequenced in a study of CD8+ T cells in alopecia areata. Sequenced by immunoSEQ multiplex PCR; TCRdb stores in-frame clones only, minus some. The sample holds roughly 60,000 clones; roughly two fifths are singletons and the top ten take about 53%. Sequencing was done on a sample of NKG2D-low CD8+ T cells sorted from blood. The receptors were sampled from a human donor with alopecia areata. CDR3s include the opening cysteine and the closing phenylalanine or tryptophan. The order of the fields is J gene, V gene, D gene, clone size, CDR3 DNA, CDR3 protein. D genes are given only for firm matches. Clone size is stated in some rows and not others, as once, few, many or a class when expanded.

>TRBJ2-5|TRBV9|-|-
TGTGCCAGCAGCCCCAGTTCTGGGCCCCAAGAGACCCAGTACTTC
CASSPSSGPQETQYF
>TRBJ1-1|TRBV29-1|TRBD1|-
TGCAGCGTTGCGTCCGGGACAGCTCGGAACACTGAAGCTTTCTTT
CSVASGTARNTEAFF
>TRBJ2-7|TRBV4-3|TRBD1|-
TGCGCCAGCAGCCAGCCCGGACAGGGGGCCTACGAGCAGTACTTC
CASSQPGQGAYEQYF
>TRBJ2-1|TRBV4-3|TRBD2|-
TGCGCCAGCAGCCAAGTCCCGATTTCTGTCGGGCGGGAGTTATCTAAGAATGAGCAGTTCTTC
CASSQVPISVGRELSKNEQFF
>TRBJ1-2|TRBV4-3|-|-
TGCGCCAGCAGCCAAGATCCCGGACAAGACGATGGCTACACCTTC
CASSQDPGQDDGYTF
>TRBJ2-1|TRBV29-1|TRBD2|-
TGCAGCGTTTGGGACGGGAGGTACCACAATGAGCAGTTCTTC
CSVWDGRYHNEQFF
>TRBJ2-7|TRBV4-3|-|-
TGCGCCAGCAGCCAAGGGCCGGGGACCTACGAGCAGTACTTC
CASSQGPGTYEQYF
>TRBJ2-1|TRBV19|-|few
TGTGCCAGTAGTAGCGGACCGGGGAATGAGCAGTTCTTC
CASSSGPGNEQFF
>TRBJ2-1|TRBV29-1|TRBD1|-
TGCAGCGCCGCGACAGGGGGGCAGTTCTTC
CSAATGGQFF
>TRBJ2-7|TRBV29-1|TRBD2|-
TGCAGCGTTGAAGGACTAGCGGGAAATAGCGGATCGCAGTACTTC
CSVEGLAGNSGSQYF
>TRBJ1-1|TRBV7-9|-|-
TGTGCCAGCACTACAGTGAACACTGAAGCTTTCTTT
CASTTVNTEAFF
>TRBJ2-6|TRBV27|-|-
TGTGCCAGCAGTTTTTCTGGGGCCAACGTCCTGACTTTC
CASSFSGANVLTF
>TRBJ2-7|TRBV5-1|TRBD1|-
TGCGCCAGCAGCTACGGGACAGGGGGCTTCGAGCAGTACTTC
CASSYGTGGFEQYF
>TRBJ1-1|TRBV29-1|-|few
TGCAGCGTTGAAGATCTCGGCCCGGCGGCTTTCTTT
CSVEDLGPAAFF
>TRBJ2-1|TRBV5-1|TRBD2|-
TGCGCCAGCAGCTTGAACATCGGCGGGGGGTACAATGAGCAGTTCTTC
CASSLNIGGGYNEQFF
>TRBJ2-7|TRBV30|TRBD2|-
TGTGCCTGGAGTTTGGGACTAGCGGGACACGAGCAGTACTTC
CAWSLGLAGHEQYF
>TRBJ2-1|TRBV27|-|once
TGTGCCAGCAGTCCCGACAGAAACGGGTACAATGAGCAGTTCTTC
CASSPDRNGYNEQFF
>TRBJ2-5|TRBV5-6|-|-
TGTGCCAGCGTGGGGGCCAACCAAGAGACCCAGTACTTC
CASVGANQETQYF
>TRBJ1-2|TRBV29-1|-|-
TGCAGCGTTGAAGATATCCCGGTGAGAAGTCCTGGGAGCTATGGCTACACCTTC
CSVEDIPVRSPGSYGYTF
>TRBJ1-1|TRBV7-9|TRBD1|few
TGTGCCAGCAGAAAGGGGGCAGGGAACACTGAAGCTTTCTTT
CASRKGAGNTEAFF
>TRBJ1-2|TRBV29-1|-|few
TGCAGCGTTGAAGGCCAGCGAAACTATGGCTACACCTTC
CSVEGQRNYGYTF
>TRBJ2-3|TRBV4-1|TRBD1|-
TGCGCCAGCAGCCAAGTTGGACAGGGGAGTGGACTTAGCACAGATACGCAGTATTTT
CASSQVGQGSGLSTDTQYF
>TRBJ2-1|TRBV4-1|TRBD2|few
TGCGCCAGCAGCCAAGACAGACTAGCGGGAGGGCGTGAGCAGTTCTTC
CASSQDRLAGGREQFF
>TRBJ2-7|TRBV7-9|-|-
TGTGCCAGCAGCTTAGCCGGGGGCCAGTCAGAGCAGTACTTC
CASSLAGGQSEQYF
>TRBJ2-7|TRBV7-2|-|-
TGTGCCAGCAGCGTCCAGGACAGCTCCTACGAGCAGTACTTC
CASSVQDSSYEQYF
>TRBJ1-5|TRBV10-2|-|-
TGCGCCAGCAGTGAAGAAGGGAGGATCAATCAGCCCCAGCATTTT
CASSEEGRINQPQHF
>TRBJ1-2|TRBV25-1|-|-
TGTGCCAGCAACCTCGGGAGTGGGGGCTACACCTTC
CASNLGSGGYTF
>TRBJ1-2|TRBV29-1|TRBD1|few
TGCAGCGTTCAAGGGGGCTACGGCTACACCTTC
CSVQGGYGYTF
>TRBJ1-1|TRBV9|-|-
TGTGCCAGTAGCGGACGGGTGAACACTGAAGCTTTCTTT
CASSGRVNTEAFF
>TRBJ2-7|TRBV27|-|-
TGTGCCAGCAGTTACGGGGGGCGCGAGCAGTACTTC
CASSYGGREQYF
>TRBJ1-2|TRBV29-1|-|few
TGCAGCGTTGAAGCGGTTACCCAGAGGGGCTACACCTTC
CSVEAVTQRGYTF
>TRBJ1-1|TRBV28|-|-
TGTGCCAGCACCCTGAAGCGTGGGGCTTTCTTT
CASTLKRGAFF
>TRBJ2-5|TRBV13|TRBD1|-
TGTGCCAGCAGCCCGACCCCTCCCGGACAGGGAAGGGAGACCCAGTACTTC
CASSPTPPGQGRETQYF
>TRBJ2-5|TRBV29-1|TRBD1|few
TGCAGCGCCGGGCTACAGGGGGAAGAGACCCAGTACTTC
CSAGLQGEETQYF
>TRBJ2-1|TRBV29-1|TRBD2|-
TGCAGCGCCTTGGGACTAGCGGGAGGGCCGGGCGATGAGCAGTTCTTC
CSALGLAGGPGDEQFF
>TRBJ2-1|TRBV29-1|-|-
TGCAGCATTGAAGATCTGGCAGAACTACAATTAGATGAGCAGTTCTTC
CSIEDLAELQLDEQFF
>TRBJ2-2|TRBV28|-|-
TGTGCCAGCAGTTCCCTGCGATGGGGCAACACCGGGGAGCTGTTTTTT
CASSSLRWGNTGELFF
>TRBJ2-7|TRBV28|-|few
TGTGCCAGCAGTTTAAGGGTAGCCTACGAGCAGTACTTC
CASSLRVAYEQYF
>TRBJ2-7|TRBV9|TRBD2|-
TGTGCCAGCAGCGGGGGACTAGCCTCCGGGTACGAGCAGTACTTC
CASSGGLASGYEQYF
>TRBJ1-5|TRBV7-9|-|-
TGTGCCAGCGCAATAAGCAATCAGCCCCAGCATTTT
CASAISNQPQHF
>TRBJ2-7|TRBV4-3|-|few
TGCGCCAGCAGCCAAGAGGAATGGTACGAGCAGTACTTC
CASSQEEWYEQYF
>TRBJ2-1|TRBV5-6|-|-
TGTGCCAGCAGCTCCCGAGGGTGGCAGGGCTCCTACAATGAGCAGTTCTTC
CASSSRGWQGSYNEQFF
>TRBJ2-3|TRBV27|TRBD2|-
TGTGCCAGCAGTTTAGTGGGGCGGGGGACTACTAACACAGATACGCAGTATTTT
CASSLVGRGTTNTDTQYF
>TRBJ2-1|TRBV15|TRBD1|few
TGTGCCACCACCACTCGGGGACAGGGATCCTACAATGAGCAGTTCTTC
CATTTRGQGSYNEQFF
>TRBJ2-1|TRBV7-2|TRBD2|few
TGTGCCAGCAGCTCCGTTGGAGCGGGGGACCAGTTCTTC
CASSSVGAGDQFF
>TRBJ2-1|TRBV13|TRBD2|-
TGTGCCAGCAGCATTTGGACTAGCGGGAGGTCAGGCAATGAGCAGTTCTTC
CASSIWTSGRSGNEQFF